Sequencing of this T cell receptor beta chain was carried out in a study of glioma-infiltrating T cells. General study findings and limits: Above-expected tissue-blood divergence occurred in all gliomas, most in low-grade ones. Only very few CDR3 sequences appeared in both tissue and blood.

The iRepertoire nested amplicon-rescue multiplex PCR amplified TCR alpha and beta CDR3s from RNA. Input was roughly 85-450 ng of tissue mRNA or PBMC total RNA. A single record per CDR3 protein comes from TCRdb applying MiXCR to the multiplex PCR reads. Here the sample spans over 120,000 distinct CDR3 sequences, about 39% being singletons. CDR3 length: 16 residues. The germline V gene has CDR1 DFQATT and CDR2 SNEGSKA (reference sequence). Unmatched junction bases numbered 16, after V lost 0 bases and J lost 10 bases. Turning to this clonotype: Its matching antigen is unknown.

Source material: glioma tissue, nonneoplastic brain tissue, or PBMCs (not recorded which). This chain connects TRBV20-1 to TRBJ1-1, with TRBD1 identical over 8 bases. This sequence originates from a human donor with low-grade glioma or glioblastoma, undergoing nonglioma brain surgery, or in good health (not recorded which). The CDR3 loop is CSARDSGQGGFLGAFF. CDR3 sequence (DNA): TGCAGTGCTAGAGATAGCGGACAGGGTGGATTTTTGGGAGCTTTCTTT.